This T cell receptor (beta chain) came from a study of vaccination effects on CD4 cells after COVID-19 (dated by TCRdb to 2022 to 2024). About the study as a whole: In the ViraFEST assay, PBMC were stimulated with viral peptide pools, and antigen-specific CD4+ T cell clonotypes were then identified by expansion using TCR sequencing. Altogether, 10 COVID-19 convalescent patients and a few SARS-CoV-2-naive healthy vaccine recipients made up the full study. Some 2 million PBMC per well were cultured in IMDM with around 5% human AB serum, about 9.4 IU/ml IL-2 and gentamicin, plus 10 ug/ml peptides. Cultures from other donors in the study were sequenced with the Oncomine TCR Beta short-read assay on an Illumina iSeq 100. Post-vaccine samples across the study were collected a median of 72 days after the second dose, with a range of 14 to 241. SARS-CoV-2 spike-specific CD4+ TCR repertoires from before and after mRNA vaccination were compared in COVID-19 convalescent patients and in infection-naive vaccine recipients. Study-wide findings and limitations: Among healthy vaccine recipients, nearly all vaccine-induced clones were SARS-CoV-2 mono-reactive, and only 1 of 255 was cross-reactive with common cold coronaviruses. Limitations of the study were the small number of convalescent patients and the absence of early post-infection timepoints. Both infection-induced and vaccine-induced clones contracted markedly at late post-vaccination timepoints, which is consistent with waning T cell responses.

Library preparation used the immunoSEQ multiplex PCR assay. DNA from the cultured, isolated CD4+ T cells was subjected to TCR beta CDR3 sequencing. The authors processed their data as follows. Non-productive TCR sequences were discarded, and reads were trimmed to the CDR3 region, with only CDR3s of 7 or more amino acids retained. The MANAFEST web app was used to identify antigen-specific clonotypes by comparing expansion in peptide wells with expansion in reference cultures. For clones to be considered positive, expansion at FDR<0.05 versus reference and all other wells, an odds ratio above 5, and a frequency above 0.1% in two replicate wells were required. Cross-reactive clonotypes were defined as significantly expanded in SARS-CoV-2 spike wells and in at least one common cold coronavirus spike condition. Using the stringdist R package, CDR3 similarity was measured by Levenshtein distance, and unrooted trees were constructed with ape in R 3.6.1. TCRdb obtained this table from immuneACCESS and retained in-frame rearrangements with V and J assigned. These tables miss some clones; where compared with another copy, unresolved V genes account for less than half of the shortfall, and the remainder is unexplained. The V and J calls and clone size were taken over from that table, and D and trimming were inferred from the DNA. In all, the sample holds about 45,000 clones, and approximately 70% of those were seen once. The leading ten clones occupy about 7% of the sample.

After more than 9 days of culture, CD4+ T cells were isolated with the EasySep CD4+ T cell isolation kit. Each participant got two doses of an mRNA SARS-CoV-2 vaccine, either BNT162b2 or mRNA-1273. The absence of prior SARS-CoV-2 infection in healthy vaccine recipients was confirmed by negative nucleocapsid antibodies before and after vaccination. Half of the culture medium was replaced with fresh IL-2-containing medium on days 3 and 7. Unless noted otherwise, every peptide stimulation condition was cultured in triplicate wells. PBMC were separated from whole blood using Ficoll-Paque Plus gradient centrifugation and were then either cryopreserved at -140C or used fresh. The QIAamp micro DNA kit was used to extract genomic DNA from the cultured CD4+ T cells. Note on this clone: It lacks a known antigen. No per-base quality is available; no much larger clone lies one base away.

The CDR3 starts with the cysteine, ends with the phenylalanine, and has 13 residues. The entry retains the CDR3 DNA only, 39 bases that are in frame from base 1. Unmatched junction bases come to 5, with V trimmed by 6 bases and J by 4 bases. For CDR1 and CDR2, the germline V gene (reference sequence) lists LNHDA and SQIVND. The receptor's source is a human donor who received a COVID-19 vaccine. Sequences were derived from CD4+ T cells from PBMCs cultured without peptide, sampled after COVID-19 vaccination. The chain employs TRBV19 and TRBJ2-5; a stretch of 7 junction bases matches TRBD1. The CDR3 has the sequence CASRGNRGETQYF. The base sequence is TGTGCCAGTAGGGGGAACAGGGGAGAGACCCAGTACTTC.